This T cell receptor beta chain originates from a study of shared clonotypes between healthy human individuals. The overall study: A few men and a couple of women, aged 18 to 49, were donors. Study findings and constraints: Depth was large, yet rarefaction showed that sorted-subset sequencing was incomplete. Clonotype sharing among donors likely depends on sequencing depth.

Original processing methods: Junction-only sequences produced by ImmunoSEQ had no quality scores, so filtering differed. Data came from immunoSEQ multiplex PCR; TCRdb stores just in-frame clones and leaves some out. D and trimming come from the DNA, and the V and J calls and clone size come from that table. The sample records approximately 640,000 clones, about 78% being singletons. Worth noting for this clone: Its antigen is still unknown.

The source is a woman between 25 and 40 years old in good health. Sequencing was carried out using memory CD4+ T cells sorted from blood. The subset denotes: CD45RA-negative fraction.

CDR3 region: CASSLERAGTEAFF. The CDR3 nucleotides are TGCGCCAGCAGCTTGGAGAGGGCGGGCACTGAAGCTTTCTTT. The V gene is TRBV5-1, the J gene TRBJ1-1; D not resolved. Germline-derived CDR1 and CDR2 are SGHRS and YFSETQ. Between the trimmed V and J ends, which lost 0 bases and 4 bases, there was a span of 10 bases. This CDR3 has 14 residues.